This T cell receptor (beta chain) was obtained from a study of technical replicates of blood from several donors. The protocol was immunoSEQ multiplex PCR, while the TCRdb copy is restricted to in-frame clones and leaves out a portion. This table holds 95,000 or so clones, approximately 95% found once. V gave up 1 base and J gave up 1 base, with 10 bases separating them. The CDR3 extends over 15 amino acids. CDR1 and CDR2 (germline): SGHTA, FQGNSA. This TCR came from a human donor in good health. This chain links TRBV7-2 with TRBJ1-1; D uncertain. The sample was T cells isolated from PBMCs. The CDR3, as DNA: TGTGCCAGCAGCTTAGAGGGCGGGGAGAACACTGAAGCTTTCTTT. It translates to CASSLEGGENTEAFF.